Included here is one T cell receptor (beta chain) sequence, with context. CDR3 length equals 15 residues. The V and J ends lost 4 bases and 0 bases, in that order; junction bases with no gene match: 6. The germline V gene encodes CDR1 SGHRS and CDR2 YFSETQ. The entry originates in a study of blood T cell repertoires in COVID-19. Produced via immunoSEQ multiplex PCR; TCRdb's table is partial and in-frame only. The table records about 71,000 clones, 75% to 95% of them present only once. The V gene is TRBV5-1, the J gene TRBJ2-7, with 8 positions matching TRBD1. Specimen: peripheral blood. The TCR comes from a woman older than 75 with acute or convalescent COVID-19. CDR3 DNA: TGCGCCAGCAGCACCCCAGGGGGCTCCTCCTACGAGCAGTACTTC. It encodes CASSTPGGSSYEQYF.